This entry concerns a single T cell receptor (beta chain). What it recognizes is unknown. This CDR3 has 16 residues. Germline loops: CDR1 SQVTM, CDR2 ANQGSEA. The V end was cut by 3 bases, the J end by 1 base, with 18 bases between. This sample is drawn from a study of cytomegalovirus exposure and HLA in healthy donors. About the research overall: Previous work identified roughly 120 million unique TCR beta sequences from around 200 million T cells. Study-wide results and caveats: In presence/absence analyses, roughly uniform sequencing depth across donors was assumed. Investigators reported approximately 150 TCR beta chains as tied to cytomegalovirus.

Primers: 60 Vbeta forward and 13 Jbeta reverse. The authors' processing: Unique TCR beta chains totaled roughly 80 million in a later count, with roughly 11 million of them shared. Using immunoSEQ multiplex PCR, the repertoire was profiled, and TCRdb retains in-frame clones only, with some absent. D and trimming come from the DNA, and the V and J calls and clone size come from that table. There are about 110,000 clones in the sample; 70% to 85% occur only once, and over 3% lies in the top ten. This clonotype originated in a woman in her forties in good health and CMV-seronegative. The chain has TRBV29-1 and TRBJ1-1; D remains ambiguous. Sequences were obtained from PBMCs. The CDR3 DNA reads TGCAGCGTTGAGCCTTTGCGGGGATCACAGAACACTGAAGCTTTCTTT. It codes for CSVEPLRGSQNTEAFF.